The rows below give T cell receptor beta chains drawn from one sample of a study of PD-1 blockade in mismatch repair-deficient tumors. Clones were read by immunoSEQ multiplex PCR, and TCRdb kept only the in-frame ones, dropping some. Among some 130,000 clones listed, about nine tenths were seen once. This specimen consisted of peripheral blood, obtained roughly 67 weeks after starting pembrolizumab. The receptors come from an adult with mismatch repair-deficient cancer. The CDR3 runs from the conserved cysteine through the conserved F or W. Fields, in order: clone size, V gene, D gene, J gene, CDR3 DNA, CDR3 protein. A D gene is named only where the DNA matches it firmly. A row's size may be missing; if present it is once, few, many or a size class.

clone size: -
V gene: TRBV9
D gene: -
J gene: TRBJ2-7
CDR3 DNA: TGTGCCAGCAGCGTAGGCGGAAGCTCCTACGAGCAGTACTTC
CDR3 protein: CASSVGGSSYEQYF

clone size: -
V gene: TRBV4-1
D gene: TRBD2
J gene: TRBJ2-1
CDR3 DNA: TGCGCCAGCAGCCAAGATGGGGCTAGCGGGGCTATTTACAATGAGCAGTTCTTC
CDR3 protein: CASSQDGASGAIYNEQFF

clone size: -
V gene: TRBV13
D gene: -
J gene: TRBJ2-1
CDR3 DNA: TGTGCCAGCAGCTTAGGCCGGGGGAGGCTTGACTACAATGAGCAGTTCTTC
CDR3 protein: CASSLGRGRLDYNEQFF

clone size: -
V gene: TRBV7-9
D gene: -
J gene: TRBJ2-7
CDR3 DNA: TGTGCCAGCAGCTCCAGGAGAACTCCCTACGAGCAGTACTTC
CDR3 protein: CASSSRRTPYEQYF

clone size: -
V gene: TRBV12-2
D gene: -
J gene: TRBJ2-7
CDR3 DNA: TGTGCAAGTCGCTTACTCGAGGACAGGGTAGCATCCTACGAGCAGTACTTC
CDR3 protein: CASRLLEDRVASYEQYF

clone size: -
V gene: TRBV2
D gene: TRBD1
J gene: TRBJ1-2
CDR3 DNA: TGTGCCAGCAGTGGCAGGGGGCAAAGCTATGGCTACACCTTC
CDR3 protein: CASSGRGQSYGYTF

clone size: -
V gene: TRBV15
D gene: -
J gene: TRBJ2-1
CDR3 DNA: TGTGCCACCAGCAGAGATGGTTCTGCTCACAATGAGCAGTTCTTC
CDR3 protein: CATSRDGSAHNEQFF

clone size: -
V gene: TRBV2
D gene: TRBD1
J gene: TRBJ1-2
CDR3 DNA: TGTGCCAGCAGTGAAATGGGGGACAGGGGCCTTAACTATGGCTACACCTTC
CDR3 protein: CASSEMGDRGLNYGYTF

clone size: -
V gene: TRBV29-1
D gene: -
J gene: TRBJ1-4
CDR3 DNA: TGCAGCGTTGAAGATTTGGGTGCGGGTGAAAAACTGTTTTTT
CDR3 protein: CSVEDLGAGEKLFF

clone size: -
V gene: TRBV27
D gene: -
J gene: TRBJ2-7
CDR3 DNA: TGTGCCAGCAGTCGCGTAGGGACTTACGAGCAGTACTTC
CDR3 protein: CASSRVGTYEQYF

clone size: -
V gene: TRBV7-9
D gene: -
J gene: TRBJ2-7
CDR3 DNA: TGTGCCAGCAGCCTGGCCCCGGACGAGCAGTACTTC
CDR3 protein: CASSLAPDEQYF

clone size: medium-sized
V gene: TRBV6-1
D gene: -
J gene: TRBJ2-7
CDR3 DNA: TGTGCCAGCAGCAAGACCGGGACAAACAACTACGAGCAGTACTTC
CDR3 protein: CASSKTGTNNYEQYF

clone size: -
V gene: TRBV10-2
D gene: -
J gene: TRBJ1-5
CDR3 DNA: TGCGCCAGCAGTAACAACTTAAATCAGCCCCAGCATTTT
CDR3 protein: CASSNNLNQPQHF

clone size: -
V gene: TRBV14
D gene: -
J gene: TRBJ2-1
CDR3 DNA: TGTGCCAGCAGCCGAGTCACCTCCTACAATGAGCAGTTCTTC
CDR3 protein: CASSRVTSYNEQFF

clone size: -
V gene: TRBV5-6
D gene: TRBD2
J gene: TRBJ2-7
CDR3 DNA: TGTGCCAGCAGCTTGTCTCCTAGCGGGACCGAGCAGTACTTC
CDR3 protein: CASSLSPSGTEQYF

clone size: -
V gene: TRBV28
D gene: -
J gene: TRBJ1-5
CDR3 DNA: TGTGCCAGCAGTTCGTCGCGGGGATTGGGGCGAGGGAGCAATCAGCCCCAGCATTTT
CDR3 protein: CASSSSRGLGRGSNQPQHF

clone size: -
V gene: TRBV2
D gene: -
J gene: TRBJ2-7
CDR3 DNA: TGTGCCAGCAGTGAGAGGGGTTGGGTAGCCCACGAGCAGTACTTC
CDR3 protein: CASSERGWVAHEQYF

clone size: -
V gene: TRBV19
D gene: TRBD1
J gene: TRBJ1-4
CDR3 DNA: TGTGCCAGTAAACCGGGACAGGGTTTTTGGGAAAAACTGTTTTTT
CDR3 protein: CASKPGQGFWEKLFF

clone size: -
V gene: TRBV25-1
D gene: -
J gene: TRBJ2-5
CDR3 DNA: TGTGCCAGCAGTGACAGCCACACAGGGTTCCAAGAGACCCAGTACTTC
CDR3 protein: CASSDSHTGFQETQYF

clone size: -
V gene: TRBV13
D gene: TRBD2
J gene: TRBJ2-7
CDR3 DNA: TGTGCCAGCAGCCAGCTTGGGCTAGCGGGACCGACCTCCTACGAGCAGTACTTC
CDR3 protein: CASSQLGLAGPTSYEQYF

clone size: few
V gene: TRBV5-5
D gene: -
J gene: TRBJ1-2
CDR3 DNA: TGTGCCAGCAGCTTTGGTAAGCCATTCTATGGCTACACCTTC
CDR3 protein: CASSFGKPFYGYTF

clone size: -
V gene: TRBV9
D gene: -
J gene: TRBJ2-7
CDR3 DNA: TGTGCCAGCAGCCCGGAGGGGAGGATATACGAGCAGTACTTC
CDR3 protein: CASSPEGRIYEQYF

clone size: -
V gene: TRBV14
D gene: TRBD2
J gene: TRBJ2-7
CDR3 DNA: TGTGCCAGCAGCCAAGATTCACTAGCGGGAGTGTCCTACGAGCAGTACTTC
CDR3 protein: CASSQDSLAGVSYEQYF

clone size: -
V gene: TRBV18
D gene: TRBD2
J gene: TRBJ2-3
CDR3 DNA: TGTGCCAGCTCACCTGAGCGGGAGACGCAGTATTTT
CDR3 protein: CASSPERETQYF

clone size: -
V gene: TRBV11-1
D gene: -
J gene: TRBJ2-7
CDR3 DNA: TGTGCCAGCAGCCTTTGGGGCTCCTACGAGCAGTACTTC
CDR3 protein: CASSLWGSYEQYF

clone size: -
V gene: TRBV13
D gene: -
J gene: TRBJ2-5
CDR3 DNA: TGTGCCAGCAGCTCCGACCGGGATTGGGAGACCCAGTACTTC
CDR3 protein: CASSSDRDWETQYF

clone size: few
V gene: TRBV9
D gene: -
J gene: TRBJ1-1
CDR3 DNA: TGTGCCAGCAGCGTATCTCTGAACACTGAAGCTTTCTTT
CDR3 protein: CASSVSLNTEAFF

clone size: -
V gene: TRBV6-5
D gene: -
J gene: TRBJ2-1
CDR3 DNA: TGTGCCAGCAGTTACTCTGTCGGGAGCTCCTACAATGAGCAGTTCTTC
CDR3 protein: CASSYSVGSSYNEQFF

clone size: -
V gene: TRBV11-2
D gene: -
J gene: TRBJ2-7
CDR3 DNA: TGTGCCAGCAGCCCCCCGGGGGACTACGAGCAGTACTTC
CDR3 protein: CASSPPGDYEQYF

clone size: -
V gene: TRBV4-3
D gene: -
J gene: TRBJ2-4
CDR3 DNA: TGCGCCAGCAGTGACAACACGGTGGCGGACATTCAGTACTTC
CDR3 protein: CASSDNTVADIQYF

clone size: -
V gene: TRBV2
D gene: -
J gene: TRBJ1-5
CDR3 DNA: TGTGCCAGCACCGTGACAGGAACAACCGATCAGCCCCAGCATTTT
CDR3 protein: CASTVTGTTDQPQHF

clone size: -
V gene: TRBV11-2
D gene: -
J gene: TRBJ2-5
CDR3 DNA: TGTGCCAGCAGCTCTAAACAGGGCCGGGGGACCCAGTACTTC
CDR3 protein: CASSSKQGRGTQYF

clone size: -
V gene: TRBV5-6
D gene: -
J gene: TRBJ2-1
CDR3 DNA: TGTGCCAGCAGGATTATGGGGGGAGTGTACAATGAGCAGTTCTTC
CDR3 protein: CASRIMGGVYNEQFF

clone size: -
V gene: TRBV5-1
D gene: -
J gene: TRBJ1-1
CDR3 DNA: TGCGCCAGCAGCTTGGGGCACGTGGCCGAAGCTTTCTTT
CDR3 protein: CASSLGHVAEAFF